Below, 14 T cell receptor beta chains from the same sample are listed, as sequenced in a study of T cell responses to AZD1222 COVID-19 vaccine. The assay was immunoSEQ multiplex PCR, and TCRdb's table has in-frame clones only and misses some. The sample records 50,000 to 65,000 clones, around 81% being singletons. Sequences were derived from peripheral blood, sampled 28 days after the second AZD1222 dose. The receptors derive from an adult who received the AZD1222 COVID-19 vaccine.

CDR3 DNA: TGTGCCAGCAGCTCAGGTCGCTCGGAGACCCAGTACTTC. The encoded protein is CASSSGRSETQYF. The chain carries TRBV7-9 and TRBJ2-5; D uncertain. Trimming took 4 bases from V and 5 from J, leaving 11 bases between them. Germline values: CDR1 SEHNR, CDR2 FQNEAQ (reference sequence). This CDR3 spans 13 amino acids. The whole variable domain, remainder taken from reference TRBV7-9 and TRBJ2-5, is DTGVSQNPRHKITKRGQNVTFRCDPISEHNRLYWYRQTLGQGPEFLTYFQNEAQLEKSRLLSDRFSAERPKGSFSTLEIQRTEQGDSAMYLCASSSGRSETQYFGPGTRLLVL.

J is TRBJ2-7 and V is TRBV7-2; unclear D gene. CDR1 and CDR2 (germline): SGHTA, FQGNSA. The CDR3 extends over 15 amino acids. Trimming took 1 base from V and 6 from J, leaving 16 bases between them. Here the CDR3 DNA reads TGTGCCAGCAGCTTAGGTGCAGGCGTGAAGGCCGAGCAGTACTTC. It specifies CASSLGAGVKAEQYF.

V gene TRBV30 combines with J gene TRBJ2-7; TRBD1 matches 7 bases. Germline loops: CDR1 GTSNPN, CDR2 SVGIG (reference sequence). The CDR3 spans 13 residues. V dropped 3 bases and J dropped 3; count of bases not matched to a gene: 5. CDR3 nucleotide sequence: TGTGCCTGGAGGAGTACAGGGGACTACGAGCAGTACTTC. Translated, it gives CAWRSTGDYEQYF.

This rearrangement joins TRBV24-1 to TRBJ2-1; 9 nucleotides agree with TRBD1. Germline V CDR1 and CDR2: KGHDR, SFDVKD. The length of the CDR3 is 15 residues. V lost 5 bases, J lost 8 bases, and 9 bases stayed unmatched. CDR3: CATSGVRTGVDEQFF. DNA for the CDR3: TGTGCCACCAGTGGGGTTAGGACAGGGGTCGATGAGCAGTTCTTC.

The genes are TRBV9 and TRBJ2-6, with a possible D match to TRBD1 (6 bases). V was cut by 3 bases and J by 4 bases, with 14 bases left in between. This CDR3 has 16 amino acids. Germline assignment: CDR1 SGDLS and CDR2 YYNGEE. The DNA for the CDR3 is TGTGCCAGCAGCGACGGTGACAGGACAGGGGCCAACGTCCTGACTTTC. It is translated as CASSDGDRTGANVLTF.

V is TRBV24-1 and J is TRBJ2-7, with a weak D call TRBD2 (6 bases). V lost 4 bases, J lost 3 bases, and 12 bases lay in between. The CDR3 is 14 residues long. In germline, CDR1 is KGHDR, CDR2 SFDVKD. The CDR3 loop reads CATSERDSYYEQYF. In DNA, the CDR3 is TGTGCCACCAGTGAAAGGGACTCGTACTACGAGCAGTACTTC.

The chain carries TRBV15 and TRBJ2-1, with D perhaps TRBD1 (7 bases). The CDR3 consists of 17 residues. Germline values: CDR1 LNHNV, CDR2 YYDKDF (reference sequence). Trimming shortened V by 4 bases and J by 5 bases, and 21 bases separated the two germline ends. CDR3 coding DNA: TGTGCCACCAGCACCACCTTCCGGGACAGACTAGACAATGAGCAGTTCTTC. Its protein product is CATSTTFRDRLDNEQFF. Looking up the rest from reference TRBV15 and TRBJ2-1 gives the full variable domain: DAMVIQNPRYQVTQFGKPVTLSCSQTLNHNVMYWYQQKSSQAPKLLFHYYDKDFNNEADTPDNFQSRRPNTSFCFLDIRSPGLGDTAMYLCATSTTFRDRLDNEQFFGPGTRLTVL.

CDR3 region: CASSLERRQGEKLFF. In DNA, the CDR3 is TGCGCCAGCAGCTTGGAAAGACGACAGGGCGAAAAACTGTTTTTT. The rearrangement links TRBV5-1 to TRBJ1-4, with 7 positions matching TRBD1. V lost 0 bases to trimming and J lost 8 bases; unmatched junction nucleotides: 7. The V gene's germline CDR1 is SGHRS and CDR2 YFSETQ. The CDR3 totals 15 residues.

The V call is TRBV5-5, the J call TRBJ2-7; no clear D gene. Germline V gene sequence: CDR1 SGHKS, CDR2 YYEKEE (reference sequence). There are 14 residues in the CDR3. The V end was cut by 2 bases, the J end by 0 bases, with 9 bases between. CDR3 sequence: CASSLFGSSYEQYF. The DNA for the CDR3 is TGTGCCAGCAGCTTATTCGGCAGCTCCTACGAGCAGTACTTC.

The J gene is TRBJ2-7, the V gene TRBV27; 10 bases align to TRBD1. CDR3 length: 14 residues. The germline V gene has CDR1 MNHEY and CDR2 SMNVEV (reference sequence). Losses at the gene ends were 4 bases for V and 6 bases for J; bases not matched to a gene: 6. The CDR3 DNA reads TGTGCCAGCAGTTCGGGACAGGGGATTCTCGAGCAGTACTTC. This translates into CASSSGQGILEQYF.

The chain recombines TRBV28 with TRBJ1-2; 9 bases are a match to TRBD1. In germline, CDR1 is MDHEN, CDR2 SYDVKM. The trim removed 2 bases at V and 2 bases at J, leaving 3 bases unmatched. This CDR3 has 15 amino acids. CDR3 loop: CASSLAGTGNYGYTF. The CDR3 DNA reads as TGTGCCAGCAGTTTAGCAGGGACAGGGAACTATGGCTACACCTTC.

This clone was seen once. This chain joins TRBV10-3 and TRBJ2-1; a weak D match, TRBD2 (7 bases). The germline CDR1 and CDR2 sequences are ENHRY and SYGVKD. This CDR3 is built from 16 residues. V lost 0 bases, J lost 0 bases, and 9 bases lay in between. The CDR3 protein is CAISESGGGSYNEQFF. CDR3 bases: TGTGCCATCAGTGAGTCAGGGGGGGGCTCCTACAATGAGCAGTTCTTC.

This clone was counted a few times. The rearrangement joins TRBV28 to TRBJ1-2; D remains ambiguous. Trimming cost V 5 bases and J 4 bases, with 14 bases left between them. Germline-derived CDR1 and CDR2 are MDHEN and SYDVKM. The CDR3 has 14 amino acids. The CDR3 reads CASSRIWEPYGYTF. The CDR3 region has the DNA TGTGCCAGCAGTCGGATATGGGAGCCCTATGGCTACACCTTC.

This clone appeared once. In DNA, the CDR3 is TGTGCCAGTAGTCGAGACAGTGGGGAGAACTATGGCTACACCTTC. It yields the protein CASSRDSGENYGYTF. V and J are TRBV19 and TRBJ1-2, with a tentative D call TRBD1 (5 bases). Per germline, CDR1 LNHDA and CDR2 SQIVND (reference sequence). CDR3 length equals 15 residues. V lost 5 bases to trimming and J lost 2 bases, with 15 bases between them. Looking up the rest from reference TRBV19 and TRBJ1-2 gives the full variable domain: DGGITQSPKYLFRKEGQNVTLSCEQNLNHDAMYWYRQDPGQGLRLIYYSQIVNDFQKGDIAEGYSVSREKKESFPLTVTSAQKNPTAFYLCASSRDSGENYGYTFGSGTRLTVV.